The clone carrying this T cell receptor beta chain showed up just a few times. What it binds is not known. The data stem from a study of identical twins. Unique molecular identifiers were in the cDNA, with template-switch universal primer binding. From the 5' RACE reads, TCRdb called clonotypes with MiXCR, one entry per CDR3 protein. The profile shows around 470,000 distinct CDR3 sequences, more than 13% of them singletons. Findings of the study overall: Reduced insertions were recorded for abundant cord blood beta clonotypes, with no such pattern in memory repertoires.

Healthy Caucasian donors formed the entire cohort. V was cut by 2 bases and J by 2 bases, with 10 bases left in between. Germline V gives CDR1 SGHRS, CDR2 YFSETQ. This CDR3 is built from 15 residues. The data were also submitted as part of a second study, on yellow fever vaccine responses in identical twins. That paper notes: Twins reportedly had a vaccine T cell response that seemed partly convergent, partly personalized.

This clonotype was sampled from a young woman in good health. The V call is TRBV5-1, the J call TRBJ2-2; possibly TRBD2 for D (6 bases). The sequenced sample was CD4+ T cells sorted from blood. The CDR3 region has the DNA TGCGCCAGCAGCTTTAGTAGCGGTAACACCGGGGAGCTGTTTTTT. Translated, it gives CASSFSSGNTGELFF.